The 30 T cell receptor beta chains listed next were all sequenced from one sample in a study of Ad26.COV2.S vaccination and SARS-CoV-2 variants. Treatment: some 19 received Ad26.COV2.S at low or high dose, single or two shots; several received placebo; per-sample allocation not given. Day 63 following the first vaccine or placebo injection was when the samples were taken. Method: immunoSEQ multiplex PCR; TCRdb's copy keeps in-frame clones and lacks some. In the table there are around 400,000 clones, approximately 92% of which are singletons. The specimen comprised peripheral blood, sampled in a trial of Ad26.COV2.S vaccine versus placebo. The source is a person between 18 and 59 years old who received the Ad26.COV2.S COVID-19 vaccine or a placebo.

This clone has a single count. Compared with germline, one end of the junction differs, possibly owing to a read error. This rearrangement joins TRBV11-1 to TRBJ1-6, with D unclear. The germline CDR1 and CDR2 sequences are SGHAT and FQDESV (reference sequence). This CDR3 is 12 amino acids long. The CDR3 here is CASSSHNSPLHF. For the CDR3, the DNA is TGTGCCAGCAGCTCCCATAATTCACCCCTCCACTTT.

V is TRBV24-1 and J is TRBJ1-2; 8 bases are shared with TRBD1. J was trimmed by 5 bases and V by 3 bases; bases with no gene match: 10. The germline V gene encodes CDR1 KGHDR and CDR2 SFDVKD. This CDR3 comprises 16 residues. CDR3: CATSDAQGDGAYGYTF. CDR3 DNA: TGTGCCACCAGTGATGCACAGGGGGACGGGGCTTATGGCTACACCTTC.

Here the CDR3 reads CASKEWGPTLYGYTF. CDR3 coding DNA: TGTGCCAGCAAGGAGTGGGGGCCAACCCTCTATGGCTACACCTTC. V and J are TRBV6-5 and TRBJ1-2; TRBD1 might be the D (6 bases). The CDR3 totals 15 residues. CDR1 and CDR2 from the germline V gene are MNHEY and SVGAGI. V lost 7 bases and J lost 4, with 19 bases in between.

The genes are TRBV2 and TRBJ2-5; no clear D gene. Germline-derived CDR1 and CDR2 are SNHLY and FYNNEI. The CDR3 totals 14 residues. Trimming took off 6 bases at V and 1 base at J, with 12 bases between the two ends. CDR3 in amino acids: CASSSNGRQETQYF. The CDR3 region has the DNA TGTGCCAGCAGCTCAAACGGGCGCCAAGAGACCCAGTACTTC.

The CDR3 sequence is CASSEATQSNQPQHF. In DNA form, the CDR3 reads TGTGCCAGCAGTGAAGCGACACAATCCAATCAGCCCCAGCATTTT. The gene calls are TRBV6-1 and TRBJ1-5; no clear D gene. CDR3 size: 15 residues. Germline CDR1 and CDR2: MNHNS and SASEGT. The V end lost 0 bases, the J end lost 3 bases, and 9 bases lay between the germline ends.

The chain links TRBV7-6 to TRBJ2-5; 7 bases are shared with TRBD1. The CDR3 is made up of 17 amino acids. The ends lost 5 bases at V and 2 bases at J; junction bases unmatched: 14. Germline values: CDR1 SGHVS, CDR2 FNYEAQ. The CDR3 sequence is CASSPAGTAGVQETQYF. The CDR3 DNA sequence: TGTGCCAGCAGCCCAGCAGGGACAGCAGGTGTACAAGAGACCCAGTACTTC.

This sequence joins TRBV5-1 and TRBJ2-5; 7 bases align to TRBD1. V was clipped by 5 bases and J by 1 base; unmatched bases: 8. The CDR3 runs to 15 residues. Looked up from germline, CDR1 is SGHRS and CDR2 is YFSETQ. CDR3 bases: TGCGCCAGCAGGGCCGCCGGGACAGCCCAAGAGACCCAGTACTTC. Its translation: CASRAAGTAQETQYF.

This chain links TRBV5-1 with TRBJ2-4, with 10 nucleotides matching TRBD1. Trimming took 0 bases from V and 6 from J; bases not matched to a gene: 0. Germline V CDR1 and CDR2: SGHRS, YFSETQ. The CDR3 covers 14 residues. For the CDR3, the DNA is TGCGCCAGCAGCTTGGGGACAGGGGGAAACATTCAGTACTTC. It codes for CASSLGTGGNIQYF.

Turning to this clone: Other DNA sequences of this sample code for an identical CDR3. CDR3 in DNA: TGTGCCAGCAGCGTTCTCCCCGAAGAGACCCAGTACTTC. This encodes CASSVLPEETQYF. The V and J genes are TRBV9 and TRBJ2-5; D gene uncertain. Trimming stripped 2 bases from V and 3 bases from J, with 8 bases between. CDR1 and CDR2 from the germline V gene are SGDLS and YYNGEE. The CDR3 totals 13 residues.

This chain links TRBV3-1 (or the pseudogene TRBV3-2) with TRBJ2-4, with D possibly being TRBD1 or TRBD2 (5 bases each). The CDR3 covers 14 residues. Germline CDR1 reads LGHDT; CDR2 reads YNNKEL (reference sequence). Trimming cost V 3 bases and J 9 bases, with 15 bases left between them. The CDR3 sequence is CASSQPGSSVIQYF. The CDR3 region has the DNA TGTGCCAGCAGCCAGCCAGGGAGCTCGGTCATTCAGTACTTC.

J is TRBJ1-3 and V is TRBV7-9; unclear D gene. The germline gives CDR1 SEHNR, CDR2 FQNEAQ (reference sequence). Deletions cut 6 bases from V and 0 bases from J, with 6 bases between. The CDR3 length is 13 residues. CDR3 loop: CASSRSSGNTIYF. CDR3 nucleotides: TGTGCCAGCAGTCGCAGCTCTGGAAACACCATATATTTT.

In its sample, this clone was seen once. The chain is built from TRBV30 and TRBJ2-7, with 14 nucleotides matching TRBD2. The V gene's germline CDR1 is GTSNPN and CDR2 SVGIG (reference sequence). The length of the CDR3 is 14 residues. J was trimmed by 12 bases and V by 2 bases; bases with no gene match: 9. This CDR3 is CAWSKGLAGVPGYF. CDR3 bases: TGTGCCTGGAGTAAGGGACTAGCGGGAGTCCCGGGGTACTTC.

This clone was seen only a few times. The rearrangement links TRBV4-2 to TRBJ1-5; D is possibly TRBD1 (6 bases). This CDR3 is built from 21 residues. V lost 1 base and J lost 0, with 25 bases in between. Per germline, CDR1 LGHNA and CDR2 YNFKEQ. CDR3 sequence (DNA): TGTGCCAGCAGCCAAGGGCGTCCGGCTTCGGGACATTACTTTAGCAATCAGCCCCAGCATTTT. Its protein product is CASSQGRPASGHYFSNQPQHF.

CDR3 bases: TGTGCCAGCAGCTTAGTTCCAGCCTACGAGCAGTACTTC. It specifies CASSLVPAYEQYF. The V and J genes are TRBV7-6 and TRBJ2-7; D gene uncertain. The length of the CDR3 is 13 residues. The V gene's germline CDR1 is SGHVS and CDR2 FNYEAQ. The V and J ends lost 1 base and 2 bases respectively, with 6 bases between them.

The chain has TRBV7-2 and TRBJ1-4; D is perhaps TRBD1 (5 bases). Germline V gives CDR1 SGHTA, CDR2 FQGNSA. Trimming left V 8 bases short and J 1 base short, with 11 bases between. The CDR3 spans 14 residues. The CDR3 DNA reads TGTGCCAGCTCCTGGGGGGGAACTAATGAAAAACTGTTTTTT. Its protein is CASSWGGTNEKLFF. Variable domain in full (rest from reference TRBV7-2 and TRBJ1-4): GAGVSQSPSNKVTEKGKDVELRCDPISGHTALYWYRQSLGQGLEFLIYFQGNSAPDKSGLPSDRFSAERTGGSVSTLTIQRTQQEDSAVYLCASSWGGTNEKLFFGSGTQLSVL.

The chain recombines TRBV19 with TRBJ2-3; tentatively, D is TRBD1 or TRBD2 (5 bases each). The germline V gene has CDR1 LNHDA and CDR2 SQIVND (reference sequence). This CDR3 is 19 amino acids long. V gave up 6 bases and J gave up 0 bases, with 25 bases separating them. The CDR3: CASSARGFRDASSTDTQYF. The CDR3 region has the DNA TGTGCCAGTAGCGCCCGGGGTTTCCGGGACGCCTCTAGCACAGATACGCAGTATTTT.

V usage is TRBV6-6 and J usage is TRBJ1-6; 11 nucleotides align to TRBD1. Germline V lookup: CDR1 MNHNY, CDR2 SVGAGI (reference sequence). The CDR3 has 15 residues. After removal of 6 bases from V and 7 bases from J, the junction contained 5 bases not matched to a gene. The CDR3 DNA follows: TGTGCCAGCAGCGGGACAGGGGGAACGAATTCACCCCTCCACTTT. Translated: CASSGTGGTNSPLHF.

The chain joins TRBV10-2 to TRBJ2-2; TRBD2 matches at 8 bases. Germline CDR1 reads WSHSY; CDR2 reads SAAADI. V lost 6 bases to trimming and J lost 5 bases; unmatched junction nucleotides: 5. The CDR3 length is 14 residues. The CDR3 region has the DNA TGCGCCAGCAGGTTCCCGGGAGGGACCGGGGAGCTGTTTTTT. Protein: CASRFPGGTGELFF.

This clone appeared a single time. The rearrangement joins TRBV25-1 to TRBJ2-5; D possibly matches TRBD1 or TRBD2 (5 bases each). V lost 3 bases, J lost 4 bases, and 18 bases lay in between. The CDR3 totals 16 residues. In germline, CDR1 is MGHDK, CDR2 SYGVNS. The DNA of the CDR3 is TGTGCCAGCAGTGACCCCCGGGACCCCTTCCGAGAGACCCAGTACTTC. Translation: CASSDPRDPFRETQYF.

The genes are TRBV5-5 and TRBJ2-5, with D possibly being TRBD1 or TRBD2 (7 bases each). CDR1 and CDR2 from the germline V gene are SGHKS and YYEKEE (reference sequence). The CDR3 sequence is 15 residues long. Trimming took off 1 base at V and 5 bases at J, with 15 bases between the two ends. CDR3 amino acids: CASSLLGGGVETQYF. Written as DNA, the CDR3 is TGTGCCAGCAGCTTGCTGGGAGGGGGCGTTGAGACCCAGTACTTC. Complete variable domain (other parts from reference TRBV5-5 and TRBJ2-5): DAGVTQSPTHLIKTRGQQVTLRCSPISGHKSVSWYQQVLGQGPQFIFQYYEKEERGRGNFPDRFSARQFPNYSSELNVNALLLGDSALYLCASSLLGGGVETQYFGPGTRLLVL.

V is TRBV19 and J is TRBJ1-2; maybe TRBD1 (6 bases). Trimming took 5 bases from V and 8 from J, leaving 21 bases between them. The CDR3 covers 15 residues. Per germline, CDR1 LNHDA and CDR2 SQIVND (reference sequence). This CDR3 reads CASSRATWTAEGYTF. The CDR3 DNA is TGTGCCAGTAGTCGAGCCACTTGGACAGCAGAGGGCTACACCTTC.

V and J are TRBV6-5 and TRBJ1-1, with D possibly TRBD1 on 5 matching bases. The germline CDR1 and CDR2 sequences are MNHEY and SVGAGI. The CDR3 consists of 12 residues. Trimming took off 10 bases at V and 6 bases at J, with 15 bases between the two ends. CDR3 sequence: CATNRGESEAFF. The CDR3 DNA reads as TGTGCCACCAATCGGGGGGAGTCTGAAGCTTTCTTT.

This chain joins TRBV10-3 and TRBJ2-2, with D possibly called TRBD1 or TRBD2 (6 bases each). Trimming removed 2 bases at V and 5 bases at J, with 9 bases between. This CDR3 region has 14 residues. The germline V gene has CDR1 ENHRY and CDR2 SYGVKD. CDR3 sequence reads: CAISETGTTGELFF. As DNA, the CDR3 is TGTGCCATCAGTGAGACAGGGACTACCGGGGAGCTGTTTTTT.

The chain has TRBV6-2 or TRBV6-3 and TRBJ2-1; no definite D call. V lost 4 bases, J lost 10 bases, and 17 bases lay in between. Per germline, CDR1 MNHEY and CDR2 SVGEGT. CDR3 size: 14 residues. DNA of the CDR3: TGTGCCAGCAGTTCCCCGACCATCGGGCGCGAGCAGTTCTTC. This gives the protein CASSSPTIGREQFF.

The table lists this clone with a count of one. The rearrangement uses TRBV10-3 and TRBJ2-3; 12 bases line up with TRBD2. The ends lost 10 bases at V and 0 bases at J; junction bases unmatched: 5. The CDR3 has 15 residues. Germline CDR1 and CDR2: ENHRY and SYGVKD. This CDR3 reads CATGLAGMSTDTQYF. The DNA for the CDR3 is TGTGCCACCGGACTAGCGGGGATGAGCACAGATACGCAGTATTTT.

Of note for this clone: The sample carries other DNA sequences with the same CDR3. CDR3 region: CASSLGRLNSPLHF. In DNA form, the CDR3 reads TGTGCCAGCAGCTTGGGTCGCCTAAATTCACCCCTCCACTTT. The genes are TRBV5-6 and TRBJ1-6; no definite D call. V was pared by 0 bases and J by 7 bases, with 8 bases between. The CDR3 loop spans 14 amino acids. Germline CDR1 is SGHDT and CDR2 is YYEEEE. Full variable domain (rest looked up from reference TRBV5-6 and TRBJ1-6): DAGVTQSPTHLIKTRGQQVTLRCSPKSGHDTVSWYQQALGQGPQFIFQYYEEEERQRGNFPDRFSGHQFPNYSSELNVNALLLGDSALYLCASSLGRLNSPLHFGNGTRLTVT.

This clone was detected a few times. The chain carries TRBV19 and TRBJ1-2; TRBD1 aligns across 8 bases. This CDR3 comprises 12 residues. The germline CDR1 and CDR2 sequences are LNHDA and SQIVND (reference sequence). The V gene end was trimmed by 4 bases and the J gene end by 8 bases; junction bases not matched to a gene: 3. CDR3: CASSNPGGGYTF. CDR3 bases: TGTGCCAGTAGTAACCCAGGGGGCGGCTACACCTTC.

This chain connects TRBV18 to TRBJ2-3; TRBD2 is a possible D gene (5 bases). V lost 6 bases and J 3 bases, leaving 16 bases between the germline ends. This CDR3 comprises 15 residues. CDR1 is KGHSH, CDR2 LQKENI, per germline. DNA of the CDR3: TGTGCCAGCTCTCTCACTAGATTTGGTACAGATACGCAGTATTTT. Translated, it gives CASSLTRFGTDTQYF.

The rearrangement uses TRBV7-8 and TRBJ1-6; D gene uncertain. Trimming stripped 5 bases from V and 5 bases from J, with 10 bases between. Per the germline V gene, CDR1 is SGHVS and CDR2 is FQNEAQ. This CDR3 is built from 14 residues. The CDR3 DNA reads as TGTGCCAGCAGCAGACGGTCAGATAATTCACCCCTCCACTTT. This translates into CASSRRSDNSPLHF.

This rearrangement joins TRBV6-5 to TRBJ2-3; TRBD2 is a possible D gene (5 bases). V shed 6 bases and J shed 0 bases, with 10 bases lying between them. Germline V gene sequence: CDR1 MNHEY, CDR2 SVGAGI. The CDR3 length is 14 residues. In DNA, the CDR3 is TGTGCCAGCAGCCTCCAGCGGAGCACAGATACGCAGTATTTT. Translating it yields CASSLQRSTDTQYF.